This TCR beta chain stems from a study of cytomegalovirus exposure and HLA in healthy donors. PCR involved 60 Vbeta and 13 Jbeta primers. Here immunoSEQ multiplex PCR was the method, and the copy in TCRdb shows in-frame clones only, minus some. This table holds 35,000 to 45,000 clones, roughly 60% found once. The sample consisted of PBMCs. The receptor was derived from a man in his sixties in good health and CMV-seropositive.

The DNA of the CDR3 is TGCGCCAGCAGCTTGGCTGGACCACGGGAATCCCCGCTAACCTTC. This encodes CASSLAGPRESPLTF. This rearrangement joins TRBV5-1 to TRBJ1-2; D is ambiguous. This CDR3 has 15 amino acids. Germline assignment: CDR1 SGHRS and CDR2 YFSETQ. V was shortened by 0 bases and J by 14 bases, with 23 bases between the two germline ends.